This T cell receptor (beta chain) was found in a study of blood T cell repertoires in COVID-19. There are 15 residues in the CDR3. Between the trimmed V and J ends, which lost 5 bases and 5 bases, there was a span of 19 bases. CDR1 and CDR2 from the germline V gene are SGHVS and FQNEAQ. Libraries were prepared by immunoSEQ multiplex PCR; TCRdb keeps only in-frame clonotypes and omits some of them. The sample contains 250,000 to 400,000 clones, approximately 81% of which appear only once. In terms of age and location, participants ranged from roughly 18 to 90 years and lived in under 30 US areas. Cohorts were based on clinical histories the participants reported. A PCR-confirmed or clinician-diagnosed COVID-19 case had contacted exposed participants within 2 weeks of entry.

The sequencing sample was made of PBMCs or T cells enriched from blood (not recorded which). V and J are TRBV7-8 and TRBJ2-7; possible D gene TRBD2, 6 bases. The TCR comes from a woman in her thirties who had been exposed to COVID-19. The CDR3 protein is CASSLWGGTRDEQYF. The CDR3, as DNA: TGTGCCAGCAGCCTATGGGGAGGCACTCGGGACGAGCAGTACTTC.